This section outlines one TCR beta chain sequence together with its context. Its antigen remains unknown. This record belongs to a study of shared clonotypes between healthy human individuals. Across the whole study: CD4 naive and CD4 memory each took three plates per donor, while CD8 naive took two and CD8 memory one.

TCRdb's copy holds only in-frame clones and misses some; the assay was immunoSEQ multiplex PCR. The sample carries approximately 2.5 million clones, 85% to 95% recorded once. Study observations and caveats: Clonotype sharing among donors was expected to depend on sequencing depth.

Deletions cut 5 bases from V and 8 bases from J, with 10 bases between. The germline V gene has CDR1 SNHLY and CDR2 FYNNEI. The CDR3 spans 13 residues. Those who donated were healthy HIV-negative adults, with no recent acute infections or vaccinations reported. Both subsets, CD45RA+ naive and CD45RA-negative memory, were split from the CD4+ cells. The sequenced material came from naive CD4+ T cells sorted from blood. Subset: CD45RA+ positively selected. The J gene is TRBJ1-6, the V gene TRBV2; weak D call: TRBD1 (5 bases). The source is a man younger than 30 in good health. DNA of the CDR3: TGTGCCAGCAGTCCCCGGGGGGATTCACCCCTCCACTTT. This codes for CASSPRGDSPLHF.